This passage covers 28 T cell receptor beta chains from one sample sequenced in a study of CD8+ T cells in alopecia areata (dated by TCRdb to 2017 to 2018). Receptor amplification or capture employed the immunoSEQ multiplex PCR assay. For TCR sequencing, RNA was extracted from every sample and reverse transcribed into cDNA to serve as template. Not all clones reach the TCRdb copy of this immuneACCESS table, which keeps in-frame sequences only. Checked studies attribute under half of the gap to unresolved V genes and leave the rest unexplained. The sample yields some 240,000 clones; about 53% were counted once. The top ten hold 0.45% of the sample. The time point label for this specimen denotes: baseline before oral tofacitinib. The starting material was CD4+ T cells sorted from blood, obtained at week 0. Every receptor here comes from a human donor with alopecia areata.

Regarding this clone: Other nucleotide sequences from this sample produce the same CDR3. The chain combines TRBV18 with TRBJ2-1; TRBD1 matches 8 bases. Germline CDR1 is KGHSH and CDR2 is LQKENI. J was trimmed by 4 bases and V by 3 bases; bases with no gene match: 2. CDR3 size: 14 residues. CDR3 bases: TGTGCCAGCTCACCCGGACAGGGATACAATGAGCAGTTCTTC. This codes for CASSPGQGYNEQFF.

The chain is built from TRBV5-1 and TRBJ2-7; TRBD1 agrees at 8 bases. Germline CDR1 is SGHRS and CDR2 is YFSETQ. This CDR3 comprises 17 residues. V dropped 0 bases and J dropped 6; count of bases not matched to a gene: 14. The CDR3 DNA is TGCGCCAGCAGCTTGGTTTACCGTGGACAGGGCAGGGCCGAGCAGTACTTC. As protein: CASSLVYRGQGRAEQYF.

The chain has TRBV30 and TRBJ1-2, with D possibly being TRBD1 (6 bases). The V gene lost 0 bases and the J gene lost 5 bases, with 10 bases spanning the gap. The germline gives CDR1 GTSNPN, CDR2 SVGIG (reference sequence). This CDR3 has 13 amino acids. CDR3 amino acids: CAWSVSRGYGYTF. The CDR3 DNA follows: TGTGCCTGGAGTGTAAGCAGGGGTTATGGCTACACCTTC.

The chain links TRBV11-2 to TRBJ1-1; a weak D match, TRBD1 (6 bases). The V gene's germline CDR1 is SGHAT and CDR2 FQNNGV. CDR3 length: 13 amino acids. Trimming shortened V by 5 bases and J by 1 base, and 8 bases separated the two germline ends. CDR3: CASSLTGNTEAFF. In DNA, the CDR3 is TGTGCCAGCAGCCTGACAGGGAACACTGAAGCTTTCTTT.

The chain carries TRBV30 and TRBJ1-5, with D possibly TRBD1 on 5 matching bases. V was cut by 3 bases and J by 3 bases, with 15 bases left in between. Germline V lookup: CDR1 GTSNPN, CDR2 SVGIG (reference sequence). The CDR3 sequence is 15 residues long. CDR3 DNA: TGTGCCTGGAGACTGCAGGGCAGTATCAATCAGCCCCAGCATTTT. Amino acids: CAWRLQGSINQPQHF.

CDR3 sequence reads: CASSPGTGHEQFF. CDR3 DNA sequence: TGTGCCAGCAGCCCAGGGACGGGGCATGAGCAGTTCTTC. The chain has TRBV11-3 and TRBJ2-1; D is possibly TRBD1 or TRBD2 (5 bases each). Germline assignment: CDR1 SGHNT and CDR2 YENEEA. V lost 5 bases, J lost 8 bases, and 13 bases lay in between. The CDR3 covers 13 residues.

This clone has more than one count but fewer than ten. This CDR3 is CASGDRKFSTGRGQYF. CDR3 DNA: TGCGCCAGCGGTGACAGGAAATTTTCGACAGGGCGGGGGCAGTACTTC. The J gene is TRBJ2-7, the V gene TRBV4-1; tentatively, D is TRBD1 (7 bases). This CDR3 is 16 amino acids long. V lost 8 bases and J lost 9, with 29 bases in between. Germline CDR1 and CDR2: MGHRA and YSYEKL.

The V and J genes are TRBV28 and TRBJ1-5; 9 bases match TRBD1. This CDR3 has 17 amino acids. Losses at the gene ends were 6 bases for V and 5 bases for J; bases not matched to a gene: 14. Per the germline V gene, CDR1 is MDHEN and CDR2 is SYDVKM. Here the CDR3 DNA reads TGTGCCAGCAGCCTGGCGGGAGGGACAGGGCTAGATCAGCCCCAGCATTTT. Protein: CASSLAGGTGLDQPQHF. The full variable domain, in which reference TRBV28 and TRBJ1-5 provide the parts outside the CDR3, is DVKVTQSSRYLVKRTGEKVFLECVQDMDHENMFWYRQDPGLGLRLIYFSYDVKMKEKGDIPEGYSVSREKKERFSLILESASTNQTSMYLCASSLAGGTGLDQPQHFGDGTRLSIL.

The J gene is TRBJ1-5, the V gene TRBV30; 8 bases are shared with TRBD1. This CDR3 is built from 13 residues. Trimming took 3 bases from V and 5 from J; bases not matched to a gene: 3. Germline assignment: CDR1 GTSNPN and CDR2 SVGIG (reference sequence). The CDR3 nucleotides read TGTGCCTGGAGCCCGACAGGGGATCAGCCCCAGCATTTT. Protein sequence: CAWSPTGDQPQHF.

The V gene is TRBV2, the J gene TRBJ2-3, with 10 bases that match TRBD2. Germline CDR1 reads SNHLY; CDR2 reads FYNNEI. Germline trimming cut 3 bases from V and 4 bases from J; bases unmatched to any gene: 1. CDR3 size: 14 residues. Here the CDR3 DNA reads TGTGCCAGCAGTGAGGGGACTAGCGCAGATACGCAGTATTTT. As protein: CASSEGTSADTQYF.

This clone was detected only a few times. V usage is TRBV5-4 and J usage is TRBJ2-1; 8 positions match TRBD1. Germline V gene lookup returns CDR1 SGHNT and CDR2 YYREEE (reference sequence). The CDR3 is 14 amino acids. The junction had 6 bases not matched to a gene; V was cut back by 5 bases and J by 5 bases. CDR3: CASRRETGDNEQFF. The CDR3 DNA reads as TGTGCCAGCAGACGAGAGACAGGGGACAATGAGCAGTTCTTC. Full variable domain (rest looked up from reference TRBV5-4 and TRBJ2-1): ETGVTQSPTHLIKTRGQQVTLRCSSQSGHNTVSWYQQALGQGPQFIFQYYREEENGRGNFPPRFSGLQFPNYSSELNVNALELDDSALYLCASRRETGDNEQFFGPGTRLTVL.

This clone was counted only a few times. The chain has TRBV30 and TRBJ1-1; TRBD1 aligns across 8 bases. Germline loops: CDR1 GTSNPN, CDR2 SVGIG (reference sequence). The V and J ends lost 1 base and 4 bases, in that order; junction bases with no gene match: 8. The CDR3 loop spans 15 amino acids. DNA for the CDR3: TGTGCCTGGAGTGACGCAGGGGGCGCCTCCACTGAAGCTTTCTTT. As protein: CAWSDAGGASTEAFF.

This clone has only a few counts. The chain recombines TRBV5-1 with TRBJ1-1, with D possibly being TRBD1 (5 bases). Germline V gene data show CDR1 as SGHRS and CDR2 as YFSETQ. There are 13 residues in the CDR3. Between the trimmed V and J ends, which lost 3 bases and 5 bases, there was a span of 11 bases. DNA of the CDR3: TGCGCCAGCAGCTACAACGGGGGAACTGAAGCTTTCTTT. Protein product: CASSYNGGTEAFF.

This rearrangement joins TRBV13 to TRBJ2-1; TRBD1 agrees at 8 bases. Germline assignment: CDR1 PRHDT and CDR2 FYEKMQ (reference sequence). The length of the CDR3 is 13 residues. V gave up 0 bases and J gave up 12 bases; unmatched junction bases: 4. The CDR3 loop reads CASSLGKQGGQFF. The CDR3 nucleotides are TGTGCCAGCAGCTTAGGTAAACAGGGGGGGCAGTTCTTC. Based on the CDR3 plus reference TRBV13 and TRBJ2-1, the full variable domain is AAGVIQSPRHLIKEKRETATLKCYPIPRHDTVYWYQQGPGQDPQFLISFYEKMQSDKGSIPDRFSAQQFSDYHSELNMSSLELGDSALYFCASSLGKQGGQFFGPGTRLTVL.

The CDR3 is CASSPGLAGYSYEQYF. In DNA form, the CDR3 reads TGTGCCAGCAGCCCGGGACTAGCGGGGTATTCCTACGAGCAGTACTTC. The rearrangement links TRBV5-4 to TRBJ2-7; 13 positions agree with TRBD2. Unmatched junction bases numbered 5, after V lost 4 bases and J lost 1 base. This CDR3 has 16 residues. Germline V lookup: CDR1 SGHNT, CDR2 YYREEE (reference sequence).

About this clone: Sequence at one end of the junction differs from germline and may be a read error. The CDR3 region is CSVVGATTDSQYF. The CDR3 bases are TGCAGCGTTGTGGGAGCAACCACAGATTCGCAGTATTTT. This chain connects TRBV29-1 to TRBJ2-3; possible D gene TRBD2, 5 bases. The CDR3 has 13 amino acids. Germline V CDR1 and CDR2: SQVTM, ANQGSEA.

This clone was counted a few times. The chain couples TRBV23-1 to TRBJ2-1, with a tentative D call TRBD1 (6 bases). TRBV23-1 is treated as an ORF (open reading frame) with a function not yet certain. Trimming stripped 2 bases from V and 4 bases from J, with 15 bases between. This CDR3 contains 16 residues. Here the CDR3 DNA reads TGCGCCAGCAGTCAAACGAACAGGGAGTGTTACAATGAGCAGTTCTTC. This codes for CASSQTNRECYNEQFF.

The gene calls are TRBV5-4 and TRBJ1-2; D is perhaps TRBD1 (6 bases). Germline loops: CDR1 SGHNT, CDR2 YYREEE (reference sequence). Trimming shortened V by 2 bases and J by 8 bases, and 16 bases separated the two germline ends. The CDR3 length is 14 residues. For the CDR3, the DNA is TGTGCCAGCAGCTTTGGTAGGGGGGAAGTCGGCTACACCTTC. Protein sequence: CASSFGRGEVGYTF.

J is TRBJ1-2 and V is TRBV30; D is ambiguous. With 2 bases removed from V and 2 bases from J, the gap between germline ends came to 9 bases. Germline V gene sequence: CDR1 GTSNPN, CDR2 SVGIG (reference sequence). The CDR3 has 13 residues. CDR3 amino acids: CAWSLGGNYGYTF. In DNA form, the CDR3 reads TGTGCCTGGAGTTTAGGAGGGAACTATGGCTACACCTTC.

The V and J genes are TRBV4-1 and TRBJ2-5; 8 bases line up with TRBD2. The CDR3 consists of 16 residues. V gave up 4 bases and J gave up 0 bases; unmatched junction bases: 7. Per germline, CDR1 MGHRA and CDR2 YSYEKL. CDR3 in amino acids: CASSPKRERYQETQYF. Written as DNA, the CDR3 is TGCGCCAGCAGCCCAAAGCGGGAGAGGTACCAAGAGACCCAGTACTTC.

The V call is TRBV7-3, the J call TRBJ1-2; D may be TRBD1 (6 bases). Deletions cut 0 bases from V and 4 bases from J, with 6 bases between. The CDR3 runs to 13 residues. Per germline, CDR1 SGHTA and CDR2 FQGTGA. This CDR3 reads CASSLTDSYGYTF. CDR3 DNA sequence: TGTGCCAGCAGCTTAACGGACAGCTATGGCTACACCTTC.

The chain combines TRBV2 with TRBJ2-1; D possibly corresponds to TRBD1 (5 bases). The V end lost 4 bases, the J end lost 9 bases, and 10 bases lay between the germline ends. The V gene's germline CDR1 is SNHLY and CDR2 FYNNEI. CDR3 length equals 12 residues. CDR3 sequence reads: CASSARGAEQFF. CDR3 sequence (DNA): TGTGCCAGCAGTGCACGTGGGGCTGAGCAGTTCTTC. The full variable domain, completed using reference TRBV2 and TRBJ2-1, is EPEVTQTPSHQVTQMGQEVILRCVPISNHLYFYWYRQILGQKVEFLVSFYNNEISEKSEIFDDQFSVERPDGSNFTLKIRSTKLEDSAMYFCASSARGAEQFFGPGTRLTVL.

The rearrangement links TRBV29-1 to TRBJ2-2, with 9 bases identical to TRBD1. V dropped 5 bases and J dropped 5; count of bases not matched to a gene: 6. The CDR3 sequence is 14 residues long. Germline V gives CDR1 SQVTM, CDR2 ANQGSEA. The CDR3: CSVTQGARTGELFF. The CDR3 region has the DNA TGCAGCGTTACACAGGGGGCGCGTACCGGGGAGCTGTTTTTT.

The rearrangement joins TRBV14 to TRBJ1-1; D is unresolved. This CDR3 is built from 16 residues. V lost 2 bases to trimming and J lost 5 bases, with 18 bases between them. In germline, CDR1 is SGHDN, CDR2 FVKESK. In nucleotides, the CDR3 is TGTGCCAGCAGCCAACTGCTAGGTTCAAGGGCGACTGAAGCTTTCTTT. Protein sequence: CASSQLLGSRATEAFF. The entire variable domain, with the rest obtained from reference TRBV14 and TRBJ1-1, is as follows: EAGVTQFPSHSVIEKGQTVTLRCDPISGHDNLYWYRRVMGKEIKFLLHFVKESKQDESGMPNNRFLAERTGGTYSTLKVQPAELEDSGVYFCASSQLLGSRATEAFFGQGTRLTVV.

The chain has TRBV10-1 and TRBJ2-1; the match to TRBD2 covers 15 bases. V shed 4 bases, J shed 7 bases, and the junction held 5 bases outside the gene matches. The CDR3 covers 16 residues. Germline CDR1 reads WNHNN; CDR2 reads SYGVQD (reference sequence). CDR3 sequence: CASSGTGTSGRNEQFF. The DNA of the CDR3 is TGCGCCAGCAGTGGGACCGGGACTAGCGGGAGGAATGAGCAGTTCTTC.

This clone has a handful of counts. V is TRBV30 and J is TRBJ2-1; D possibly matches TRBD1 or TRBD2 (6 bases each). There are 14 residues in the CDR3. The germline V gene has CDR1 GTSNPN and CDR2 SVGIG (reference sequence). Trimming cost V 3 bases and J 10 bases, with 19 bases left between them. The CDR3 spells CAWSTGALSREQFF. The CDR3 DNA is TGTGCCTGGAGCACGGGGGCCCTCAGTCGAGAGCAGTTCTTC. Based on the CDR3 plus reference TRBV30 and TRBJ2-1, the full variable domain is SQTIHQWPATLVQPVGSPLSLECTVEGTSNPNLYWYRQAAGRGLQLLFYSVGIGQISSEVPQNLSASRPQDRQFILSSKKLLLSDSGFYLCAWSTGALSREQFFGPGTRLTVL.

This clone was found a few times. The CDR3 DNA follows: TGTGCCAGCAGCCGATCGGTTGCAACTAATGAAAAACTGTTTTTT. This codes for CASSRSVATNEKLFF. V and J are TRBV6-5 and TRBJ1-4, with D hard to call. The V end was cut by 6 bases, the J end by 0 bases, with 11 bases between. CDR3 length: 15 amino acids. Germline loops: CDR1 MNHEY, CDR2 SVGAGI.

This sequence joins TRBV18 and TRBJ2-1, with D perhaps matching TRBD2 (5 bases). Looked up from germline, CDR1 is KGHSH and CDR2 is LQKENI. The CDR3 sequence is 13 residues long. V was clipped by 4 bases and J by 7 bases, with 11 bases between them. In DNA form, the CDR3 reads TGTGCCAGCTCACTGGAGGACGGAAATGAGCAGTTCTTC. As protein: CASSLEDGNEQFF.